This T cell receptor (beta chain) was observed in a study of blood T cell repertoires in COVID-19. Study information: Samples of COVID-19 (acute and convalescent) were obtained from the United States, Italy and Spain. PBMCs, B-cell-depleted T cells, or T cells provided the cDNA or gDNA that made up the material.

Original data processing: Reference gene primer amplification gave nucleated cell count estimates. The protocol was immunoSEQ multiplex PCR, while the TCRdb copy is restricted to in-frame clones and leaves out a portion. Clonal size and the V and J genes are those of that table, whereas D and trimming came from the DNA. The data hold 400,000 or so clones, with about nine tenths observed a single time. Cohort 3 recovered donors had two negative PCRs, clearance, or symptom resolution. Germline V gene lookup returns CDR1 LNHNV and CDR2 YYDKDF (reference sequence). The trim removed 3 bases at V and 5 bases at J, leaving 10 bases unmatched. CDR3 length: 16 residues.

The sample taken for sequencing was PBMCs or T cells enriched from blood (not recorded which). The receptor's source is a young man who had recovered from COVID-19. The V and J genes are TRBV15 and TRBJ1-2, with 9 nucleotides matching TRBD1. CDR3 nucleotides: TGTGCCACCAGCAGTGGAGGACAGGGGACTTTGTATGGCTACACCTTC. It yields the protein CATSSGGQGTLYGYTF.